This T cell receptor beta chain originates from a study of cytomegalovirus exposure and HLA in healthy donors. On this clone itself: Its antigen remains unidentified.

Sequenced by immunoSEQ multiplex PCR; TCRdb stores in-frame clones only, minus some. The data hold under 150,000 clones, with around 90% observed a single time. Study-wide points: As was reported, the classifier diagnosed cytomegalovirus status with high specificity and sensitivity. Usually a TCR sequence was rare, but some public TCRs were found in many donors. Cytomegalovirus association was assigned to 150 to 200 TCR beta chains.

Trimming left V 9 bases short and J 2 bases short, with 23 bases between. This CDR3 has 17 residues. The germline gives CDR1 MNHEY, CDR2 SMNVEV (reference sequence). This chain links TRBV27 with TRBJ2-1; D perhaps matches TRBD2 (7 bases). The sequence was collected from a woman between 18 and 30 years old in good health and CMV-seronegative. The sample taken for sequencing was PBMCs. CDR3 DNA sequence: TGTGCCAGTACTCTCGGGGGGCTTACCCACCCCTACAATGAGCAGTTCTTC. It encodes CASTLGGLTHPYNEQFF.